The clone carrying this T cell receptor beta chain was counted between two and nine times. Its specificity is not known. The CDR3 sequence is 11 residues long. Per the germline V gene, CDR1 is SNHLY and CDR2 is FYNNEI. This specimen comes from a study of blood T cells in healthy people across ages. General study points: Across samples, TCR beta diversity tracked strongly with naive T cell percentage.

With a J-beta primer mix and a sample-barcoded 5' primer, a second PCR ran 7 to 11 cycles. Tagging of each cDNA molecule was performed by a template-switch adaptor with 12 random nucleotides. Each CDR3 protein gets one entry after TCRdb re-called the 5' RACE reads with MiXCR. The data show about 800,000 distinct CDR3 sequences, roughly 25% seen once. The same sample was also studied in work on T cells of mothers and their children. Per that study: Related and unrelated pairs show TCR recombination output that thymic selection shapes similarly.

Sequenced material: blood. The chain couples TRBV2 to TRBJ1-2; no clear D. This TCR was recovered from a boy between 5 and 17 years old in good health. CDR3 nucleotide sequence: TGTGCGCCGGGAGCAGAGACGGGCTACACCTTC. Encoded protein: CAPGAETGYTF.